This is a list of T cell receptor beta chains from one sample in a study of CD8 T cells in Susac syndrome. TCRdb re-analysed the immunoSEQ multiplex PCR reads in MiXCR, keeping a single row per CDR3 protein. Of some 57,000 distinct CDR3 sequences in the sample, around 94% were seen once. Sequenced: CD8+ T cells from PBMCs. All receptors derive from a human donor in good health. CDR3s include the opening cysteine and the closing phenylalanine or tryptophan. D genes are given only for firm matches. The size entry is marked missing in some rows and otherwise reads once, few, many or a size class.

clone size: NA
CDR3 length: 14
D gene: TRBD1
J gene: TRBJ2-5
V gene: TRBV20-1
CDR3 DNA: TGCAGTGCTAGAGAAGACAGGGACCAAGAGACCCAGTACTTC
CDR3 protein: CSAREDRDQETQYF

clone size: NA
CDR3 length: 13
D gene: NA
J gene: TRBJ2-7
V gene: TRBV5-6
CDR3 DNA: TGTGCCAGCAGCTTTCAAGGGGACTACGAGCAGTACTTC
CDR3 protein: CASSFQGDYEQYF

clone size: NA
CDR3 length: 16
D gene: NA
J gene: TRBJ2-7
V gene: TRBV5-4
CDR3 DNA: TGTGCCAGCAGCTTGATTTCTGGGCCCTCGGACTACGAGCAGTACTTC
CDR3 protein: CASSLISGPSDYEQYF

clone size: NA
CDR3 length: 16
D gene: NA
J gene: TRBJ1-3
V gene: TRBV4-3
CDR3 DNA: TGCGCCAGCAGCCAAGTTGGGCGACACTCTGGAAACACCATATATTTT
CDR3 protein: CASSQVGRHSGNTIYF

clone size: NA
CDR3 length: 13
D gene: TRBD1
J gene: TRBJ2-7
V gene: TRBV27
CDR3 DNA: TGTGCCAGCAGCACCGGGACAGGTTACGAGCAGTACTTC
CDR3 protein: CASSTGTGYEQYF

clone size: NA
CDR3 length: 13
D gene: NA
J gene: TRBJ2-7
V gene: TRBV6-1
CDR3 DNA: TGTGCCAGCAGTGACGGGGCCGGGTACGAGCAGTACTTC
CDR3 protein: CASSDGAGYEQYF

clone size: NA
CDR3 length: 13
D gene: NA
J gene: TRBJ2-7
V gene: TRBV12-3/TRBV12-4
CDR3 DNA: TGTGCCAGCAGTTTTGGTCGGGCCTCCGAGCAGTACTTC
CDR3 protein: CASSFGRASEQYF

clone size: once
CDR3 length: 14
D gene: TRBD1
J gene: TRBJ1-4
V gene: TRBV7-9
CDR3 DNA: TGTGCCAGCAGCCTGGGACAGCTTAATGAAAAACTGTTTTTT
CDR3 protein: CASSLGQLNEKLFF

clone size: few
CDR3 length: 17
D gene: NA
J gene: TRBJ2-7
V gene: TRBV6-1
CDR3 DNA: TGTGCCAGCAGTGAATATATTGGGGACACCTACTCCTACGAGCAGTACTTC
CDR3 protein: CASSEYIGDTYSYEQYF

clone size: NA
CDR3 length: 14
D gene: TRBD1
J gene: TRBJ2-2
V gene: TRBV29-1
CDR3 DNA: TGCAGCGTGGGGACAGGGGGGGACACCGGGGAGCTGTTTTTT
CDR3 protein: CSVGTGGDTGELFF

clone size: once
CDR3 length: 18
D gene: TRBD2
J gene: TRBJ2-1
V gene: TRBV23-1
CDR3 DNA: TGCGCCAGCAGTCAATCGGGGCTAGCGGGACCTTCCTACAATGAGCAGTTCTTC
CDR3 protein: CASSQSGLAGPSYNEQFF

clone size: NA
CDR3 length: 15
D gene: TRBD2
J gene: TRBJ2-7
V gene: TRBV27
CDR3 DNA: TGTGCCAGCAGTCCCCGGGGGGGGCGCGTGAACGAGCAGTACTTC
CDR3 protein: CASSPRGGRVNEQYF

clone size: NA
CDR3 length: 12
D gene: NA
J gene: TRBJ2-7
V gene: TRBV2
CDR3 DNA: TGTGCCAGCAGTCCCCCTTCTTACGAGCAGTACTTC
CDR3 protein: CASSPPSYEQYF

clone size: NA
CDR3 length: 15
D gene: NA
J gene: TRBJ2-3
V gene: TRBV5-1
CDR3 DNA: TGCGCCAGCAGCTTGAAATGGGACAGCACAGATACGCAGTATTTT
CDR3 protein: CASSLKWDSTDTQYF

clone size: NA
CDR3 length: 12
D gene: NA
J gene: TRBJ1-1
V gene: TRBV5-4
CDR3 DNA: TGTGCCAGCAGCTTCCGGGGCACTGAAGCTTTCTTT
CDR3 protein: CASSFRGTEAFF

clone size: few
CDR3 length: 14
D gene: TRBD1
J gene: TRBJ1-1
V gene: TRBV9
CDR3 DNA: TGTGCCAGCAGCCCCGGGACAGGGAACACTGAAGCTTTCTTT
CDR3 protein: CASSPGTGNTEAFF

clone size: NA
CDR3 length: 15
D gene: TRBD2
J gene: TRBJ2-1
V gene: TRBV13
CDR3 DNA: TGTGCCAGCAAAACGACTAGCGGGAGCTACAATGAGCAGTTCTTC
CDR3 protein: CASKTTSGSYNEQFF

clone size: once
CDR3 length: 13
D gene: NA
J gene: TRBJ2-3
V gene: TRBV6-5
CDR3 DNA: TGTGCCAGCAGTTTGGAAGAAGGGGATACGCAGTATTTT
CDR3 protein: CASSLEEGDTQYF

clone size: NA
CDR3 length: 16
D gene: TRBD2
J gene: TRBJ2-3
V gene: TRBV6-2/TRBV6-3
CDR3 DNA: TGTGCCAGCAGTTACTCCGGGACTACGATCACAGATACGCAGTATTTT
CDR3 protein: CASSYSGTTITDTQYF

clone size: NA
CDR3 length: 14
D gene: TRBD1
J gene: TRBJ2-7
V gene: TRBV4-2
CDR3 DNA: TGTGCCAGCAGCCAGCCGGGACAGGGGGCCGAGCAGTACTTC
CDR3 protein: CASSQPGQGAEQYF

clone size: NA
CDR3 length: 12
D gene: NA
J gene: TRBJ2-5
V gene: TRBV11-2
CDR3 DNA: TGTGCCAGCAGCTTAGATCCAGCGTCCCAGTACTTC
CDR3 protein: CASSLDPASQYF

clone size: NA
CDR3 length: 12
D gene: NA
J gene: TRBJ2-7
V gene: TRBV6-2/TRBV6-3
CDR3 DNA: TGTGCCAGCAGTTACGCGGGATACGAGCAGTACTTC
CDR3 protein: CASSYAGYEQYF

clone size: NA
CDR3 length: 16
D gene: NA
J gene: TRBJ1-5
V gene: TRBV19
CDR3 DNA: TGTGCCAGTAGTCCCGGTCCATCCTCTAGCAATCAGCCCCGGCATTTT
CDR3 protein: CASSPGPSSSNQPRHF

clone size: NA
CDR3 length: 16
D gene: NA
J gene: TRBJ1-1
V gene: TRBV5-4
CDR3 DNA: TGTGCCAGCAGCTTGGCGAAGTTATCGGGGAACACTGAAGCTTTCTTT
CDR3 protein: CASSLAKLSGNTEAFF

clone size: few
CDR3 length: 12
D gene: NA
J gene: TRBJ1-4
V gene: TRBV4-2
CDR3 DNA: TGTGCCAGCAGCCTCAGGGGTGAAAAACTGTTTTTT
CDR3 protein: CASSLRGEKLFF

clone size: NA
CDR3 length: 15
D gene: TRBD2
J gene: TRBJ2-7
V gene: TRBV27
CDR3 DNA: TGTGCCAGCAGTTTGGTAGCGGGGGCAGGGGGCGAGCAGTACTTC
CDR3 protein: CASSLVAGAGGEQYF

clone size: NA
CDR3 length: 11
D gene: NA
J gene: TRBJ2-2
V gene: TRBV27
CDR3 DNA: TGTGCCAGCAGAGATGCCGGGGAGCTGTTTTTT
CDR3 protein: CASRDAGELFF

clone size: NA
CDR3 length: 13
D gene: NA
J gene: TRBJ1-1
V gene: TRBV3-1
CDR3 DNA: TGTGCCAGCAGCCCCTATATGAACACTGAAGCTTTCTTT
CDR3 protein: CASSPYMNTEAFF

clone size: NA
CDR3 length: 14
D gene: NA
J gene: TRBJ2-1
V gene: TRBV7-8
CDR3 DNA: TGTGCCAGCAGCTGGATTAGCGTTCGCGATGAGCAGTTCTTC
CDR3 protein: CASSWISVRDEQFF

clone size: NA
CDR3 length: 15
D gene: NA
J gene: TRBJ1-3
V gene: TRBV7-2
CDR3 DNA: TGTGCCAGCAGCTTAGGAGGCATCTCTGGAAGCACCATATATTTT
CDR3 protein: CASSLGGISGSTIYF